The present T cell receptor beta chain was sequenced within a study of blood T cell repertoires in COVID-19. Study at large: The origin of the acute and convalescent COVID-19 samples was the United States, Italy and Spain. PBMCs, B-cell-depleted T cells, or T cells were the source of the cDNA or gDNA that made up the material.

As originally analysed: Amplification with reference gene primers provided the estimates of nucleated cell counts. Some clones are missing from TCRdb's copy, which holds only in-frame ones; the method was immunoSEQ multiplex PCR. V, J and clone size reflect that table, while D and trimming were determined from the DNA. There are about 100,000 clones in the sample; over 80% occur only once, and 17% lies in the top ten. The CDR3 consists of 16 residues. CDR1 and CDR2 (germline): MNHNS, SASEGT. Trimming took 3 bases from V and 6 from J; bases not matched to a gene: 10. This chain connects TRBV6-1 to TRBJ2-1; TRBD1 agrees at 8 bases. This clonotype originated in a man aged 50-59 years with acute or convalescent COVID-19. Sequenced: peripheral blood. The CDR3 nucleotides are TGTGCCAGCAGTGAGGGTTCTTGGGACAGGCGCAATGAGCAGTTCTTC. It codes for CASSEGSWDRRNEQFF.